What follows are 22 T cell receptor beta chains derived from one specimen sequenced in a study of blood T cell repertoires in COVID-19. Measured with immunoSEQ multiplex PCR; TCRdb has only the in-frame clones, and not every one. The repertoire includes tens of thousands of clones, about 85% of them detected once, and roughly 5% sits in the top ten. Material: peripheral blood. The receptors come from an elderly man with acute or convalescent COVID-19.

This clone occurred a few times. The chain recombines TRBV11-2 with TRBJ2-7, with 9 nucleotides matching TRBD1. CDR1 SGHAT and CDR2 FQNNGV come from the germline V gene. The CDR3 is 17 residues long. Trimming removed 5 bases from V and 2 bases from J; junction bases left unmatched: 13. CDR3 nucleotides: TGTGCCAGCAGCCGAATGACCGGGACAGGGATTCCCTACGAGCAGTACTTC. As protein: CASSRMTGTGIPYEQYF.

The chain employs TRBV29-1 and TRBJ2-4, with 9 nucleotides matching TRBD2. Looked up from germline, CDR1 is SQVTM and CDR2 is ANQGSEA. The CDR3 covers 16 residues. Unmatched junction bases numbered 10, after V lost 0 bases and J lost 7 bases. The CDR3 here is CSVEEGSSGSFNIQYF. The CDR3 nucleotides are TGCAGCGTTGAAGAGGGGAGTAGCGGGAGTTTCAACATTCAGTACTTC.

The rearrangement links TRBV27 to TRBJ2-3; 12 nucleotides line up with TRBD2. CDR1 and CDR2 from the germline V gene are MNHEY and SMNVEV (reference sequence). The V gene end was trimmed by 2 bases and the J gene end by 4 bases; junction bases not matched to a gene: 7. The CDR3 runs 17 residues. The CDR3 reads CASSLLPSGGGSDTQYF. The CDR3 region has the DNA TGTGCCAGCAGTTTACTTCCTAGCGGGGGGGGGTCAGATACGCAGTATTTT.

The chain has TRBV28 and TRBJ1-2; 9 bases fit TRBD1. Germline V gene lookup returns CDR1 MDHEN and CDR2 SYDVKM. J lost 1 base, V lost 1 base, and 13 bases had no gene match. This CDR3 contains 19 residues. CDR3: CASSLYGSGQGILNYGYTF. CDR3 in DNA: TGTGCCAGCAGTTTATATGGTTCGGGACAGGGAATCCTTAACTATGGCTACACCTTC.

This chain connects TRBV2 to TRBJ1-2, with TRBD1 matching over 9 bases. J was trimmed by 4 bases and V by 5 bases; bases with no gene match: 5. CDR1 is SNHLY and CDR2 is FYNNEI in the germline V gene. CDR3 length: 14 amino acids. The CDR3 sequence: CASSKGTGSYGYTF. In DNA form, the CDR3 reads TGTGCCAGCAGTAAAGGGACAGGGAGCTATGGCTACACCTTC.

This clone was observed a single time. V is TRBV7-9 and J is TRBJ2-7, with D maybe TRBD2 (5 bases). The ends were cut back, 5 bases at V and 2 bases at J, with 16 bases in the middle. Germline V CDR1 and CDR2: SEHNR, FQNEAQ (reference sequence). This CDR3 is 15 amino acids long. The CDR3 DNA follows: TGTGCCAGCAGCCGGGGAAGCCAGTCGCCCTACGAGCAGTACTTC. Translation: CASSRGSQSPYEQYF. Together with reference TRBV7-9 and TRBJ2-7, the CDR3 gives the full variable domain: DTGVSQNPRHKITKRGQNVTFRCDPISEHNRLYWYRQTLGQGPEFLTYFQNEAQLEKSRLLSDRFSAERPKGSFSTLEIQRTEQGDSAMYLCASSRGSQSPYEQYFGPGTRLTVT.

This chain links TRBV9 with TRBJ2-2; TRBD2 is a possible D gene (6 bases). V was clipped by 0 bases and J by 1 base, with 13 bases between them. The CDR3 has 17 amino acids. Germline V CDR1 and CDR2: SGDLS, YYNGEE. The CDR3: CASSVGPGTQNTGELFF. CDR3 in DNA: TGTGCCAGCAGCGTAGGACCCGGGACTCAGAACACCGGGGAGCTGTTTTTT.

This chain links TRBV3-1 (or the pseudogene TRBV3-2) with TRBJ2-1; 10 bases are shared with TRBD1. This CDR3 is built from 15 residues. Trimming removed 3 bases from V and 6 bases from J; junction bases left unmatched: 5. Germline CDR1 reads LGHDT; CDR2 reads YNNKEL (reference sequence). The DNA of the CDR3 is TGTGCCAGCAGCCAGGGCTGGACAGGGGGCAATGAGCAGTTCTTC. Its translation: CASSQGWTGGNEQFF.

This chain uses TRBV14 with TRBJ2-1; 8 nucleotides line up with TRBD2. Germline CDR1 and CDR2: SGHDN and FVKESK. Germline trimming cut 2 bases from V and 3 bases from J; bases unmatched to any gene: 3. CDR3 size: 15 residues. The CDR3 DNA reads as TGTGCCAGCAGCCAAAGACGGGAGGGCTACAATGAGCAGTTCTTC. Residues: CASSQRREGYNEQFF.

This chain uses TRBV5-6 with TRBJ1-3; D is uncertain. The CDR3 has 15 residues. The germline V and J ends were trimmed by 5 bases and 0 bases, with 12 bases remaining between them. CDR1 SGHDT and CDR2 YYEEEE come from the germline V gene. CDR3 in DNA: TGTGCCAGCAGTTCTGGCACCCTCTCTGGAAACACCATATATTTT. This encodes CASSSGTLSGNTIYF.

V and J are TRBV6-5 and TRBJ2-1; 9 nucleotides align to TRBD1. Trimming at V came to 2 bases and at J to 5 bases, leaving 1 base not matched to a gene. The germline gives CDR1 MNHEY, CDR2 SVGAGI. This CDR3 has 14 amino acids. The CDR3 region is CASSYRDRDNEQFF. The CDR3 DNA follows: TGTGCCAGCAGTTACCGGGACAGGGACAATGAGCAGTTCTTC.

This clone was seen just once. The rearrangement uses TRBV11-2 and TRBJ2-1; TRBD2 matches 9 bases. The CDR3 runs 15 residues. Germline CDR1 is SGHAT and CDR2 is FQNNGV. Trimming cost V 5 bases and J 6 bases; bases outside gene matches: 8. In DNA form, the CDR3 reads TGTGCCAGCAGCCGGACTAGCGTGATGGGCAATGAGCAGTTCTTC. It yields the protein CASSRTSVMGNEQFF.

The V and J genes are TRBV19 and TRBJ2-3; 10 bases fit TRBD1. J lost 4 bases, V lost 9 bases, and 4 bases had no gene match. Germline CDR1 reads LNHDA; CDR2 reads SQIVND (reference sequence). This CDR3 has 13 amino acids. CDR3 coding DNA: TGTGCCAGCCGGGACAGGGGCCCAGATACGCAGTATTTT. It encodes CASRDRGPDTQYF.

The sample holds one count of this clone. The J gene is TRBJ1-1, the V gene TRBV6-5, with a weak D call TRBD1 (6 bases). The CDR3 sequence is 15 residues long. The germline CDR1 and CDR2 sequences are MNHEY and SVGAGI. Trimming left V 6 bases short and J 3 bases short, with 17 bases between. The CDR3 region has the DNA TGTGCCAGCAGACCGGGACACCTCGGGGACACTGAAGCTTTCTTT. Translating gives CASRPGHLGDTEAFF.

The gene calls are TRBV28 and TRBJ2-2; D gene uncertain. Germline CDR1 MDHEN, CDR2 SYDVKM. Trimming removed 2 bases from V and 5 bases from J, with 9 bases in between. The CDR3 spans 14 residues. CDR3 region: CASSLPVLTGELFF. CDR3 DNA sequence: TGTGCCAGCAGTTTACCGGTCCTTACCGGGGAGCTGTTTTTT.

The chain recombines TRBV5-1 with TRBJ2-5; the match to TRBD1 covers 7 bases. V shed 3 bases, J shed 2 bases, and the junction held 4 bases outside the gene matches. Looked up from germline, CDR1 is SGHRS and CDR2 is YFSETQ. The CDR3 length is 14 residues. CDR3 residues: CASSSTGRQETQYF. The DNA of the CDR3 is TGCGCCAGCAGCTCGACAGGGAGACAAGAGACCCAGTACTTC.

This clone is a singleton in its sample. The rearrangement uses TRBV5-1 and TRBJ2-3, with no clear D. V lost 1 base to trimming and J lost 1 base, with 7 bases between them. Germline CDR1 reads SGHRS; CDR2 reads YFSETQ. This CDR3 is 14 amino acids long. The chain's CDR3 is CASSLNRGTDTQYF. CDR3 DNA: TGCGCCAGCAGCTTGAATCGCGGCACAGATACGCAGTATTTT.

CDR3 nucleotides: TGTGCCAGTAGTATACCGGGATCGGGTAATGAAAAACTGTTTTTT. It translates to CASSIPGSGNEKLFF. This sequence joins TRBV19 and TRBJ1-4, with D unresolved. In germline, CDR1 is LNHDA, CDR2 SQIVND (reference sequence). V was cut by 2 bases and J by 4 bases, with 11 bases left in between. The CDR3 has 15 residues.

The genes are TRBV10-3 and TRBJ2-5; no clear D gene. Between the trimmed V and J ends, which lost 3 bases and 2 bases, there was a span of 10 bases. The CDR3 extends over 14 amino acids. Germline CDR1 ENHRY, CDR2 SYGVKD. CDR3 coding DNA: TGTGCCATCAGTGATGAGGTGGTGCAAGAGACCCAGTACTTC. Protein product: CAISDEVVQETQYF.

The genes are TRBV6-6 and TRBJ2-7, with a possible D match to TRBD2 (5 bases). The V end lost 4 bases, the J end lost 12 bases, and 19 bases lay between the germline ends. This CDR3 region has 13 residues. CDR1 is MNHNY and CDR2 is SVGAGI in the germline V gene (reference sequence). CDR3: CASSSLGHGGSYF. The DNA for the CDR3 is TGTGCCAGCAGTTCCCTCGGCCACGGAGGTTCGTACTTC.

The chain links TRBV7-2 to TRBJ1-4; D possibly corresponds to TRBD1 (6 bases). The CDR3 has 15 residues. Trimming pared 5 bases from V and 7 bases from J, leaving 17 bases between. Germline loops: CDR1 SGHTA, CDR2 FQGNSA. The CDR3 is CASSPYRVGGEKLFF. DNA of the CDR3: TGTGCCAGCAGCCCCTACAGGGTTGGTGGTGAAAAACTGTTTTTT. Complete variable domain (other parts from reference TRBV7-2 and TRBJ1-4): GAGVSQSPSNKVTEKGKDVELRCDPISGHTALYWYRQSLGQGLEFLIYFQGNSAPDKSGLPSDRFSAERTGGSVSTLTIQRTQQEDSAVYLCASSPYRVGGEKLFFGSGTQLSVL.

The chain joins TRBV7-2 to TRBJ2-1, with TRBD1 matching 7 bases. The V gene's germline CDR1 is SGHTA and CDR2 FQGNSA. With 5 bases clipped from V and 4 bases from J, the junction kept 5 bases outside the gene matches. The CDR3 sequence is 14 residues long. DNA of the CDR3: TGTGCCAGCAGCCCACCGGACAGGTACAATGAGCAGTTCTTC. The encoded protein is CASSPPDRYNEQFF.